Shown below are 18 T cell receptor beta chains from a single sample sequenced in a study of T-cell memory formation after mild COVID-19. TCRdb re-analysed the 5' RACE reads in MiXCR, keeping a single row per CDR3 protein. Found here are approximately 44,000 distinct CDR3 sequences, 7.3% of them singletons; the top ten hold 1.4% to 1.5%. The sequencing sample was made of PBMCs or a T cell subset sorted from them (not recorded which). These TCRs come from a man between 18 and 29 years old who had mild COVID-19 (a few samples of this study predate the infection). Cell type and time point are not known.

This clonotype was counted ten times or more. The genes are TRBV24-1 and TRBJ2-3, with D unclear. V dropped 6 bases and J dropped 6 bases, with 12 bases sitting between them. CDR1 and CDR2 from the germline V gene are KGHDR and SFDVKD. CDR3 length: 13 amino acids. CDR3 residues: CATSRPVADTQYF. The CDR3 DNA sequence: TGTGCCACCAGTAGACCCGTCGCGGATACGCAGTATTTT.

This chain joins TRBV28 and TRBJ2-5, with D possibly TRBD1 on 5 matching bases. The germline CDR1 and CDR2 sequences are MDHEN and SYDVKM. V was cut by 2 bases and J by 2 bases, with 9 bases left in between. The CDR3 extends over 14 amino acids. The CDR3 reads CASSLGGAQETQYF. Here the CDR3 DNA reads TGTGCCAGCAGTTTAGGTGGGGCACAAGAGACCCAGTACTTC.

This clonotype was found many times. The rearrangement uses TRBV21-1 and TRBJ2-7. TRBV21-1 is listed as a pseudogene. The CDR3 sequence is 13 residues long. Here the CDR3 reads CASSKARKYEQYV. CDR3 DNA: TGTGCCAGCAGCAAAGCTCGGAAATACGAGCAGTACGTC.

This clonotype was seen ten or more times. The chain employs TRBV2 and TRBJ2-4; the D gene is possibly TRBD1 (7 bases). CDR1 and CDR2 from the germline V gene are SNHLY and FYNNEI. Trimming removed 8 bases from V and 7 bases from J, with 15 bases in between. The CDR3 is 13 amino acids. The CDR3 DNA sequence: TGTGCCAGCGGGCTGGCAGGGGGGAACATTCAGTACTTC. The encoded protein is CASGLAGGNIQYF.

This clonotype has a count of ten or more. The rearrangement uses TRBV5-1 and TRBJ2-5; D possibly uses TRBD1 or TRBD2 (5 bases each). V dropped 4 bases and J dropped 5 bases, with 9 bases sitting between them. Per germline, CDR1 SGHRS and CDR2 YFSETQ. CDR3 length: 12 residues. The CDR3 spells CASSGREETQYF. The CDR3 region has the DNA TGCGCCAGCAGCGGCAGGGAGGAGACCCAGTACTTC.

The chain's CDR3 is CASTQLGVVYGYTF. CDR3 nucleotide sequence: TGTGCCAGCACCCAGCTCGGGGTGGTCTATGGCTACACCTTC. The gene calls are TRBV12-3 or TRBV12-4 and TRBJ1-2; the D is unclear. The CDR3 contains 14 residues. The V end was cut by 7 bases, the J end by 4 bases, with 16 bases between.

This clonotype was detected many times. As DNA, the CDR3 is TGTGCCAGCAGCAAACGGACTAGCGGGGACCGCACAGATACGCAGTATTTT. Translation: CASSKRTSGDRTDTQYF. J is TRBJ2-3 and V is TRBV7-2; 12 nucleotides line up with TRBD2. Germline V CDR1 and CDR2: SGHTA, FQGNSA. The junction had 7 bases not matched to a gene; V was cut back by 5 bases and J by 1 base. The CDR3 totals 17 residues.

Only a few counts were recorded for this clonotype. The genes are TRBV30 and TRBJ1-5, with no clear D. V was shortened by 1 base and J by 1 base, with 5 bases between the two germline ends. CDR3 size: 13 residues. Germline CDR1 is GTSNPN and CDR2 is SVGIG (reference sequence). The CDR3 coding sequence is TGTGCCTGGAGTGAGATGAGCAATCAGCCCCAGCATTTT. Amino acid sequence: CAWSEMSNQPQHF.

This clonotype has a handful of counts. The chain combines TRBV5-1 with TRBJ2-1; TRBD2 matches at 9 bases. The CDR3 is 16 amino acids. The germline gives CDR1 SGHRS, CDR2 YFSETQ. The V and J ends lost 0 bases and 4 bases, in that order; junction bases with no gene match: 5. The CDR3 protein is CASSLGSRGGYNEQFF. For the CDR3, the DNA is TGCGCCAGCAGCTTGGGCTCGCGGGGGGGATACAATGAGCAGTTCTTC.

The rearrangement uses TRBV12-3 or TRBV12-4 and TRBJ1-5, with D possibly matching TRBD1 (5 bases). Trimming removed 8 bases at V and 2 bases at J, with 22 bases between. This CDR3 is built from 17 residues. The CDR3 loop is CASLRGELVRGNQPQHF. Here the CDR3 DNA reads TGTGCCAGCCTCCGGGGGGAATTGGTTAGGGGCAATCAGCCCCAGCATTTT.

This clonotype has a count of ten or more. The rearrangement links TRBV5-1 to TRBJ1-2; TRBD1 is a possible D gene (5 bases). This CDR3 comprises 13 residues. CDR1 is SGHRS, CDR2 YFSETQ, per germline. The V gene lost 4 bases and the J gene lost 7 bases, with 14 bases spanning the gap. CDR3 loop: CASSQGTVVGYTF. DNA of the CDR3: TGCGCCAGCAGCCAAGGGACGGTAGTTGGCTACACCTTC.

This clonotype has only a few counts. The chain joins TRBV19 to TRBJ1-2; D might be TRBD1 (5 bases). Germline V gene data show CDR1 as LNHDA and CDR2 as SQIVND (reference sequence). V was shortened by 5 bases and J by 4 bases, with 11 bases between the two germline ends. The CDR3 has 13 amino acids. CDR3 DNA: TGTGCCAGTAGTGACAGAAAAGGCTATGGCTACACCTTC. This encodes CASSDRKGYGYTF.

CDR3 protein: CASSQDRAEQFF. Here the CDR3 DNA reads TGTGCCAGCAGCCAAGATAGGGCGGAGCAGTTCTTC. The chain has TRBV3-1 and TRBJ2-1; no reliable D call. Germline CDR1 is LGHDT and CDR2 is YNNKEL (reference sequence). The V gene lost 0 bases and the J gene lost 10 bases, with 7 bases spanning the gap. The CDR3 runs to 12 residues.

V usage is TRBV5-1 and J usage is TRBJ2-2, with D possibly being TRBD1 or TRBD2 (7 bases each). The germline CDR1 and CDR2 sequences are SGHRS and YFSETQ. The CDR3 sequence is 15 residues long. Trimming cost V 3 bases and J 6 bases, with 15 bases left between them. CDR3 DNA: TGCGCCAGCAGCTCCCAGGGGGGGCAGTCCGGGGAGCTGTTTTTT. It is translated as CASSSQGGQSGELFF.

The sample holds a few counts of this clonotype. The chain has TRBV20-1 and TRBJ2-3, with 9 bases identical to TRBD2. Germline V gives CDR1 DFQATT, CDR2 SNEGSKA (reference sequence). With V trimmed by 0 bases and J by 4 bases, 8 bases remained unmatched. The CDR3 length is 16 residues. The CDR3 loop is CSARDSRRGGPDTQYF. The CDR3 DNA reads as TGCAGTGCTAGAGATAGTCGGCGGGGGGGCCCAGATACGCAGTATTTT.

This clonotype was found a few times. The chain couples TRBV19 to TRBJ2-7, with D possibly TRBD1 on 5 matching bases. The length of the CDR3 is 14 residues. V was trimmed by 3 bases and J by 5 bases, leaving 14 bases between them. CDR1 is LNHDA and CDR2 is SQIVND in the germline V gene (reference sequence). This chain's CDR3 is CASSIQGGWNEQYF. The CDR3 DNA reads TGTGCCAGTAGTATCCAGGGTGGGTGGAACGAGCAGTACTTC.

The chain recombines TRBV6-2 or TRBV6-3 with TRBJ1-6; D gene unclear. Trimming removed 2 bases at V and 7 bases at J, with 15 bases between. This CDR3 has 16 residues. Germline-derived CDR1 and CDR2 are MNHEY and SVGEGT. Written as DNA, the CDR3 is TGTGCCAGCAGTTACCACGAACGGACTGAGAATTCACCCCTCCACTTT. Its translation: CASSYHERTENSPLHF.

A few counts support this clonotype. The CDR3 DNA reads as TGTGCCAGCAGCCCCCCTAGCGGGGGGGTTAATGAGCAGTTCTTC. It translates to CASSPPSGGVNEQFF. The chain links TRBV12-3 or TRBV12-4 to TRBJ2-1; 12 nucleotides match TRBD2. V shed 6 bases, J shed 7 bases, and the junction held 7 bases outside the gene matches. The CDR3 runs to 15 residues.